There are a few counts of the clone carrying this T cell receptor beta chain. The CDR3 loop spans 16 amino acids. V lost 6 bases to trimming and J lost 4 bases, with 18 bases between them. Germline CDR1 is LNHDA and CDR2 is SQIVND (reference sequence). TCRdb itself ran the PCR reads through MiXCR, one entry per CDR3 protein. The sample contains approximately 630,000 distinct CDR3 sequences, 25% of which appear only once. This specimen belongs to a study of molecular identifiers for immune sequencing clone quantification. Input for naive CD8 libraries was roughly 19,000 to 1,100,000 sorted cells; the RNA fraction used was 10%, 30% or 50%.

What was sequenced was naive CD8+ T cells from blood, with Jurkat cell RNA spiked in. Documented subset: FACS-sorted CD8+CD4-CCR7+CD45RA+ naive T cells. The chain links TRBV19 to TRBJ2-2, with D perhaps TRBD1 (5 bases). This sequence was found in a human donor in good health. Some libraries in this study had Jurkat cell RNA spiked in. The CDR3 sequence is CASRSQVWTPTGELFF. CDR3 DNA: TGTGCCAGTAGATCACAGGTGTGGACACCCACCGGGGAGCTGTTTTTT.